The 4 T cell receptor beta chains given below trace back to one sample, sequenced in a study of OX40 agonist ivuxolimab in advanced cancers. TCRdb's table, derived via immunoSEQ multiplex PCR, lists solely in-frame clones and lacks some. The repertoire has under 100,000 clones, 75% to 90% of them found once; the top ten carry roughly 2.5%. This specimen consisted of CD4+ or CD8+ T cells sorted from blood, obtained in a trial of the OX40 agonist ivuxolimab. The source is an adult with an advanced solid tumor such as melanoma, head and neck, liver or kidney cancer.

CDR3 amino acids: CASSLPPGLTDTQYF. The CDR3 coding sequence is TGTGCCAGCAGTCTCCCGCCAGGCCTAACAGATACGCAGTATTTT. The rearrangement links TRBV5-6 to TRBJ2-3; unclear D gene. The CDR3 runs 15 residues. Trimming pared 5 bases from V and 3 bases from J, leaving 16 bases between. Germline CDR1 is SGHDT and CDR2 is YYEEEE.

This rearrangement joins TRBV10-1 to TRBJ1-5; D ambiguous. The germline gives CDR1 WNHNN, CDR2 SYGVQD (reference sequence). The CDR3 runs 13 residues. The ends were cut back, 7 bases at V and 4 bases at J, with 11 bases in the middle. The DNA for the CDR3 is TGCGCCAGCAAACCCGGCCCGAATCAGCCCCAGCATTTT. This codes for CASKPGPNQPQHF.

This clone occurred once. J is TRBJ1-4 and V is TRBV7-9, with D unclear. Trimming removed 3 bases at V and 14 bases at J, with 10 bases between. Germline values: CDR1 SEHNR, CDR2 FQNEAQ (reference sequence). The CDR3 is 11 amino acids. CDR3: CASSFLTPLFF. The CDR3 nucleotides read TGTGCCAGCAGCTTTTTGACTCCGCTGTTTTTT.

The chain links TRBV5-1 to TRBJ1-1; 7 bases map to TRBD1. V was clipped by 2 bases and J by 4 bases; unmatched bases: 8. This CDR3 is 15 amino acids long. Per the germline V gene, CDR1 is SGHRS and CDR2 is YFSETQ. The DNA of the CDR3 is TGCGCCAGCAGCTTACAGGGGATGGGGGTCACTGAAGCTTTCTTT. Translation gives CASSLQGMGVTEAFF. The variable domain in full, with the rest retrieved from reference TRBV5-1 and TRBJ1-1, is KAGVTQTPRYLIKTRGQQVTLSCSPISGHRSVSWYQQTPGQGLQFLFEYFSETQRNKGNFPGRFSGRQFSNSRSEMNVSTLELGDSALYLCASSLQGMGVTEAFFGQGTRLTVV.